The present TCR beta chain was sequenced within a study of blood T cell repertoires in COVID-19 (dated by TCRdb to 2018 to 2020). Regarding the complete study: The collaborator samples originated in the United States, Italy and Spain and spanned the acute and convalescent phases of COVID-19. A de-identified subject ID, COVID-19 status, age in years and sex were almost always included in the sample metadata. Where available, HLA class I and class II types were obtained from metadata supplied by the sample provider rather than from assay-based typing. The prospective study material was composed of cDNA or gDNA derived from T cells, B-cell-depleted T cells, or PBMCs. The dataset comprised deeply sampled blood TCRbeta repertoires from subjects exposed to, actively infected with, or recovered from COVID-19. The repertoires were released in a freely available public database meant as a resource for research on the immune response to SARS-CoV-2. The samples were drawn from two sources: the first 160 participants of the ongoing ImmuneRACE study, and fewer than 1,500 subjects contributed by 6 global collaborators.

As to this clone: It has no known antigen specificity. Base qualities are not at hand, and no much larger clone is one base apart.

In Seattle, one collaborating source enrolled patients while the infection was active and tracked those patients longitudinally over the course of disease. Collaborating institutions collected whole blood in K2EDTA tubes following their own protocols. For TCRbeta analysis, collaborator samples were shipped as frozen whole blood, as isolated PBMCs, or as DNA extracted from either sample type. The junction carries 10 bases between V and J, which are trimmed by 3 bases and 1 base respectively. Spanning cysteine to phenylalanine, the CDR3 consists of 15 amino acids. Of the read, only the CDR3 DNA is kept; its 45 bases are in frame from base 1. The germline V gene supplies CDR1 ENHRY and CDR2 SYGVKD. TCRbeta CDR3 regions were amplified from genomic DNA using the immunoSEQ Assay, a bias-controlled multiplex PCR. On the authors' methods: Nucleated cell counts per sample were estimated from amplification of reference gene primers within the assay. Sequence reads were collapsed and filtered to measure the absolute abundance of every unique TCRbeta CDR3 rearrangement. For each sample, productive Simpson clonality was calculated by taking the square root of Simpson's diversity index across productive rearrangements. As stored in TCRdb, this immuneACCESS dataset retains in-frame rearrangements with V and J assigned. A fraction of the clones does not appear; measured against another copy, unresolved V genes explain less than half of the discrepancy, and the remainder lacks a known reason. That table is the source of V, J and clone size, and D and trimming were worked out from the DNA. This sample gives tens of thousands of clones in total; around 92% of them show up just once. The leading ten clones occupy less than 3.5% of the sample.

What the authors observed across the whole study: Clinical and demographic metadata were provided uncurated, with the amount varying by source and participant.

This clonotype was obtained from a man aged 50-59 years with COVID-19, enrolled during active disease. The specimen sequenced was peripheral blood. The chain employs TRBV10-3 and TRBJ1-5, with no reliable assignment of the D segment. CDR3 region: CAISERGQSNQPQHF. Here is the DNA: TGTGCCATCAGTGAAAGAGGGCAAAGCAATCAGCCCCAGCATTTT.